Included here is one T cell receptor (beta chain) sequence, with context. The target of this receptor is not known. No base quality values were provided; no much bigger clone lies one nucleotide off. Its CDR3 holds 14 amino acids, cysteine through phenylalanine. The entry retains the CDR3 DNA only, 42 bases that are in frame from base 1. Per the germline V gene, MDHEN is the CDR1 and SYDVKM is the CDR2. V trim: 6 bases; J trim: 8 bases; unmatched bases: 9. This record comes from a study of OX40 agonist ivuxolimab in advanced cancers. Turning to the overall study: The costimulatory receptor OX40 (CD134) was targeted by ivuxolimab, a fully human IgG2 agonistic monoclonal antibody. Intravenous ivuxolimab was administered to patients every 2 weeks at six dose levels: 0.01, 0.1, 0.3, 1.5, 3 and 10 mg/kg. Of the 50 to 55 patients in dose escalation, about 20 had hepatocellular carcinoma, some 15 had melanoma, 9 had renal cell carcinoma and 9 had head and neck cancer. A male proportion of almost 85% and a mean age of approximately 60 years, ranging from 23 to 79, were recorded for the dose-escalation cohort. Prior anti-PD-1, anti-PD-L1 or anti-CTLA-4 therapy was permitted, and checkpoint inhibitors had been received by roughly 40% of dose-escalation patients. Partial responses occurred in three dose-escalation patients: two with cutaneous melanoma and one with hepatocellular carcinoma. Peripheral TCRbeta sequencing aimed to test whether ivuxolimab altered TCR sequence diversity and caused clonal T-cell expansion. The paper reports the monotherapy dose-escalation portion (N of about 50 patients) of the phase I ivuxolimab trial.

The trial excluded patients who had a history of autoimmune disease or who were on systemic immunosuppression. In every dose cohort, peripheral blood was drawn for TCR sequencing at baseline, cycle 4 day 1, and cycle 7 day 1. Samples were obtained from an open-label, multicenter, first-in-human phase I dose-escalation trial of ivuxolimab. Adults with locally advanced or metastatic melanoma, renal cell, hepatocellular, or head and neck squamous cell carcinoma were enrolled in the trial. Before TCR sequencing, CD4+ and CD8+ T cells were separately sorted from peripheral blood. Genomic DNA was isolated from the sorted cells so that the TCRbeta CDR3 region could be sequenced. The immunoSEQ Assay was used to sequence the TCRbeta CDR3 regions. The table was pulled from immuneACCESS by TCRdb, which kept in-frame rearrangements only. Such tables lose some clones; where checked, under half of the loss comes from unresolved V genes, and the rest has no known cause. In all, the sample holds tens of thousands of clones, and 92% of those were seen once. The top ten clones comprise about 4.2% of the sample.

Study-wide findings and limitations: In the 0.1-3.0 mg/kg groups, partial responders had among the lowest normalized peripheral clonal expansion, particularly in CD8+ T cells. Which antigens the clonally expanded peripheral T cells were specific for was not determined. Low levels of normalized T-cell clonal expansion were also seen in some patients who did not respond. On average, CD8+ T cells showed more expanded clones than CD4+ T cells after ivuxolimab. At doses from 0.1 to 3.0 mg/kg, clonal expansion was seen in both CD4+ and CD8+ blood T cells between baseline and week 6.

The chain couples TRBV28 to TRBJ1-4, and TRBD1 matches 7 of the central bases. This sample comprised CD4+ or CD8+ T cells sorted from blood, obtained in a trial of the OX40 agonist ivuxolimab. The sequence was collected from an adult with an advanced solid tumor such as melanoma, head and neck, liver or kidney cancer. The DNA sequence is as follows: TGTGCCAGCAGCCCTGACAGGGTCGGGGAAAAACTGTTTTTT. It encodes CASSPDRVGEKLFF.